These 19 T cell receptor beta chains were sequenced from one sample in a study of cytomegalovirus exposure and HLA in healthy donors. PCR employed 60 Vbeta and 13 Jbeta primers. The data were produced by immunoSEQ multiplex PCR, yet TCRdb's version contains in-frame clones alone and is incomplete. The top ten clones hold 13% of a sample with 150,000 to 200,000 clones, around 82% of them seen once. Specimen: PBMCs. Receptor source: a woman aged 50 to 65 in good health and CMV-seropositive.

In DNA form, the CDR3 reads TGTGCCAGCAGCTCCACGACAGGGAGGAGAGAAAAACTGTTTTTT. Its translation is CASSSTTGRREKLFF. V and J are TRBV5-6 and TRBJ1-4; 7 bases match TRBD1. V shed 3 bases, J shed 8 bases, and the junction held 10 bases outside the gene matches. Germline V lookup: CDR1 SGHDT, CDR2 YYEEEE. CDR3 length: 15 amino acids.

This chain joins TRBV5-5 and TRBJ1-1, with D possibly being TRBD1 (5 bases). This CDR3 contains 14 residues. Germline lookup yields CDR1 SGHKS and CDR2 YYEKEE (reference sequence). Trimming shortened V by 4 bases and J by 4 bases, and 14 bases separated the two germline ends. The CDR3 spells CASSLTERGTEAFF. The CDR3, as DNA: TGTGCCAGCAGCCTGACAGAGCGGGGCACTGAAGCTTTCTTT.

The chain combines TRBV25-1 with TRBJ1-1; 8 positions agree with TRBD1. Germline V gene sequence: CDR1 MGHDK, CDR2 SYGVNS. V shed 4 bases and J 4 bases; nucleotides not matched to a gene: 5. This CDR3 has 14 amino acids. CDR3 sequence: CASSAQGAGTEAFF. CDR3 nucleotide sequence: TGTGCCAGCAGTGCCCAGGGGGCGGGCACTGAAGCTTTCTTT.

The chain employs TRBV19 and TRBJ2-1; 10 bases are a match to TRBD1. The length of the CDR3 is 15 residues. Trimming took 4 bases from V and 4 from J; bases not matched to a gene: 4. Germline CDR1 LNHDA, CDR2 SQIVND (reference sequence). Written as DNA, the CDR3 is TGTGCCAGTAGTACCAGGACAGGGGGGTACAATGAGCAGTTCTTC. Residues: CASSTRTGGYNEQFF.

V and J are TRBV15 and TRBJ2-7; D may be TRBD2 (5 bases). CDR1 and CDR2 (germline): LNHNV, YYDKDF (reference sequence). V shed 0 bases and J shed 0 bases, with 12 bases lying between them. The CDR3 spans 16 residues. CDR3 sequence: CATSRDRTAGSYEQYF. The CDR3 DNA follows: TGTGCCACCAGCAGAGACCGGACCGCGGGCTCCTACGAGCAGTACTTC.

This chain connects TRBV27 to TRBJ2-1, with D hard to call. The germline gives CDR1 MNHEY, CDR2 SMNVEV (reference sequence). CDR3 length equals 13 residues. The germline V and J ends were trimmed by 3 bases and 6 bases, with 9 bases remaining between them. DNA of the CDR3: TGTGCCAGCAGTTTTGCGGAGTCCAATGAGCAGTTCTTC. It yields the protein CASSFAESNEQFF.

The chain carries TRBV13 and TRBJ1-3, with 7 bases fitting TRBD1. After removal of 4 bases from V and 8 bases from J, the junction contained 14 bases not matched to a gene. Per germline, CDR1 PRHDT and CDR2 FYEKMQ (reference sequence). The CDR3 is 16 residues long. This CDR3 is CASSSRQGGSRHTIYF. The CDR3, as DNA: TGTGCCAGCAGCTCTCGACAGGGTGGGTCCCGGCACACCATATATTTT.

This clone was picked up one time. The chain couples TRBV19 to TRBJ1-6; D is unclear. The CDR3 runs to 14 residues. Trimming removed 3 bases from V and 0 bases from J, with 3 bases in between. The germline CDR1 and CDR2 sequences are LNHDA and SQIVND (reference sequence). The CDR3 nucleotides are TGTGCCAGTAGTATGAGCTCCTATAATTCACCCCTCCACTTT. This sequence encodes CASSMSSYNSPLHF.

This clone has a handful of counts. This chain joins TRBV4-1 and TRBJ2-7, with 7 bases matching TRBD1. There are 17 residues in the CDR3. Trimming took 0 bases from V and 3 from J; bases not matched to a gene: 11. CDR1 MGHRA and CDR2 YSYEKL come from the germline V gene. The CDR3 here is CASSQEPPGQFFYEQYF. The CDR3 bases are TGCGCCAGCAGCCAAGAGCCTCCGGGACAGTTCTTCTACGAGCAGTACTTC.

The rearrangement links TRBV5-4 to TRBJ1-2, with D maybe TRBD1 (6 bases). The CDR3 runs to 15 residues. CDR1 and CDR2 from the germline V gene are SGHNT and YYREEE (reference sequence). V lost 5 bases and J 8 bases, leaving 22 bases between the germline ends. CDR3 in amino acids: CASSSGGVVVRGYTF. In nucleotides, the CDR3 is TGTGCCAGCAGTTCGGGGGGCGTCGTGGTAAGGGGCTACACCTTC.

This rearrangement joins TRBV30 to TRBJ2-3; 8 nucleotides agree with TRBD2. The V gene's germline CDR1 is GTSNPN and CDR2 SVGIG (reference sequence). This CDR3 contains 15 residues. Trimming cost V 2 bases and J 4 bases; bases outside gene matches: 8. The CDR3 DNA follows: TGTGCCTGGAGTACCCCGGGGGGGTGGGCAGATACGCAGTATTTT. This encodes CAWSTPGGWADTQYF.

This clone has just a few counts. The chain links TRBV5-6 to TRBJ2-1; D gene ambiguous. Trimming took off 4 bases at V and 8 bases at J, with 19 bases between the two ends. The CDR3 totals 15 residues. CDR1 and CDR2 (germline): SGHDT, YYEEEE. The CDR3 DNA is TGTGCCAGCAGCGTCGGGTCGTTATGGTGGGATGAGCAGTTCTTC. This codes for CASSVGSLWWDEQFF.

The V and J genes are TRBV12-5 and TRBJ2-3, with TRBD1 matching over 9 bases. The germline V gene has CDR1 LGHNT and CDR2 FRNRAP. V lost 1 base and J lost 0; bases outside the gene matches: 14. The CDR3 has 20 residues. This CDR3 reads CASGLASGTGLFSSTDTQYF. The CDR3 nucleotides read TGTGCTAGTGGTTTGGCCTCCGGGACAGGGTTATTTTCTAGCACAGATACGCAGTATTTT.

The gene calls are TRBV20-1 and TRBJ2-3; no clear D. Trimming left V 5 bases short and J 6 bases short, with 9 bases between. The CDR3 is 11 amino acids. The V gene's germline CDR1 is DFQATT and CDR2 SNEGSKA (reference sequence). CDR3 nucleotide sequence: TGCAGTGCTCTTTGGCAGGATACGCAGTATTTT. This encodes CSALWQDTQYF.

V gene TRBV6-4 combines with J gene TRBJ1-5; D gene uncertain. Germline values: CDR1 MRHNA, CDR2 SNTAGT. This CDR3 contains 13 residues. Between the trimmed V and J ends, which lost 6 bases and 7 bases, there was a span of 13 bases. The CDR3 sequence: CASSREEGQPQHF. The CDR3 DNA is TGTGCCAGCAGCCGGGAGGAAGGGCAGCCCCAGCATTTT.

This clone was observed a handful of times. The chain is built from TRBV2 and TRBJ2-3; 7 nucleotides agree with TRBD1. CDR1 is SNHLY and CDR2 is FYNNEI in the germline V gene. V gave up 4 bases and J gave up 4 bases; unmatched junction bases: 8. The length of the CDR3 is 15 residues. Here the CDR3 reads CASSAGDSSSDTQYF. CDR3 coding DNA: TGTGCCAGCAGTGCAGGGGACAGTTCATCAGATACGCAGTATTTT. The full variable domain, rest sourced from reference TRBV2 and TRBJ2-3, is EPEVTQTPSHQVTQMGQEVILRCVPISNHLYFYWYRQILGQKVEFLVSFYNNEISEKSEIFDDQFSVERPDGSNFTLKIRSTKLEDSAMYFCASSAGDSSSDTQYFGPGTRLTVL.

The CDR3 is CASSRRDFRETQYF. The CDR3, as DNA: TGTGCCAGCAGTCGCAGGGATTTCCGAGAGACCCAGTACTTC. This chain connects TRBV2 to TRBJ2-5, with D tentatively TRBD1 (5 bases). CDR3 length equals 14 residues. Germline CDR1 is SNHLY and CDR2 is FYNNEI. Trimming left V 5 bases short and J 4 bases short, with 14 bases between. The variable domain in full, with the rest retrieved from reference TRBV2 and TRBJ2-5, is EPEVTQTPSHQVTQMGQEVILRCVPISNHLYFYWYRQILGQKVEFLVSFYNNEISEKSEIFDDQFSVERPDGSNFTLKIRSTKLEDSAMYFCASSRRDFRETQYFGPGTRLLVL.

The chain links TRBV10-3 to TRBJ2-3; D call uncertain. V lost 0 bases, J lost 1 base, and 8 bases lay in between. From germline, CDR1 is ENHRY and CDR2 SYGVKD. The CDR3 spans 15 residues. CDR3: CAISESWQGTDTQYF. The CDR3 nucleotides are TGTGCCATCAGTGAGTCGTGGCAGGGCACAGATACGCAGTATTTT.

The V and J genes are TRBV5-4 and TRBJ1-1; the D gene is possibly TRBD1 (6 bases). The CDR3 covers 12 residues. Germline V lookup: CDR1 SGHNT, CDR2 YYREEE (reference sequence). V was cut by 3 bases and J by 7 bases, with 10 bases left in between. CDR3 sequence (DNA): TGTGCCAGCAGCTCTCCGGACAGTGAAGCTTTCTTT. It translates to CASSSPDSEAFF.